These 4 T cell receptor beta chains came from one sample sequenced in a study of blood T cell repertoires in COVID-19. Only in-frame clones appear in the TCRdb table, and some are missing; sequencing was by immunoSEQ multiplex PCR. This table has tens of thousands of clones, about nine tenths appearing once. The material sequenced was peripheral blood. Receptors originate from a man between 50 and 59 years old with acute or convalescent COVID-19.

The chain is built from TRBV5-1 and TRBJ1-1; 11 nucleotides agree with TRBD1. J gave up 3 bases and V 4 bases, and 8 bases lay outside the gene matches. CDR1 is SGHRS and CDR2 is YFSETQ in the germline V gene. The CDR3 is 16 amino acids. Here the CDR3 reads CASSPGQGAIDTEAFF. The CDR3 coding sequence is TGCGCCAGCAGCCCCGGACAGGGGGCGATTGACACTGAAGCTTTCTTT.

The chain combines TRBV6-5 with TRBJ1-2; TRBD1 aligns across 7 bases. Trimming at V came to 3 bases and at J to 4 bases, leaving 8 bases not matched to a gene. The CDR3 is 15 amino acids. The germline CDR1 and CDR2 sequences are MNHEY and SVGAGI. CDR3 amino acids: CASSYQTGSGYGYTF. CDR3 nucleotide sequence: TGTGCCAGCAGTTATCAGACAGGGTCGGGCTATGGCTACACCTTC.

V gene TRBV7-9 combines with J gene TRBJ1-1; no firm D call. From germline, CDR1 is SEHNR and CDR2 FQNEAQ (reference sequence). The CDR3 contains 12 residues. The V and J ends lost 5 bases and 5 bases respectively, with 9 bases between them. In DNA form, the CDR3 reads TGTGCCAGCAGCATTGGAGGGACTGAAGCTTTCTTT. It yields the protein CASSIGGTEAFF.

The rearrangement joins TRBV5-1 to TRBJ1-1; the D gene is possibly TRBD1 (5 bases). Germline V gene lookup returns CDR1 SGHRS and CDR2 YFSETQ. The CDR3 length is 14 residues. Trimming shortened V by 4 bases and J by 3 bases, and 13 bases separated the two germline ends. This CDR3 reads CASSTGTGYTEAFF. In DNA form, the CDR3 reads TGCGCCAGCAGCACAGGTACAGGATACACTGAAGCTTTCTTT.